These T cell receptor beta chains were read from a single sample in a study of identifying expanded T cells in peripheral blood. Clones were read by immunoSEQ multiplex PCR, and TCRdb kept only the in-frame ones, dropping some. Of 90,000 or so clones in the sample, about 88% were seen once. What was sequenced was blood. The receptor source for this set is a person aged 18-69 years in good health. CDR3s include the opening cysteine and the closing phenylalanine or tryptophan. A D gene is named only where the DNA matches it firmly. Size values are once, few and many counts, or a class for expanded clones, and some rows have none.

clone size: .; V gene: TRBV10-3; D gene: .; CDR3 protein: CAISESRKGEQFF
clone size: .; V gene: TRBV19; D gene: TRBD2; CDR3 protein: CASSMGSGKETQYF
clone size: .; V gene: TRBV6-1; D gene: .; CDR3 protein: CASSDLLPGSYNEQFF
clone size: .; V gene: TRBV5-6; D gene: TRBD1; CDR3 protein: CASSQTGDTEAFF
clone size: .; V gene: TRBV7-2; D gene: .; CDR3 protein: CASSISRGDSPLHF
clone size: few; V gene: TRBV28; D gene: TRBD1; CDR3 protein: CASSLAAGGYGYTF
clone size: once; V gene: TRBV7-2; D gene: TRBD2; CDR3 protein: CASSRVAGAYNEQFF
clone size: .; V gene: TRBV2; D gene: .; CDR3 protein: CASSPRLETGELFF
clone size: .; V gene: TRBV7-9; D gene: .; CDR3 protein: CASSSKGSYEQYF
clone size: .; V gene: TRBV5-1; D gene: .; CDR3 protein: CASSLSSGPNYGYTF
clone size: once; V gene: TRBV10-3; D gene: .; CDR3 protein: CAIAIYSNQPQHF
clone size: .; V gene: TRBV27; D gene: TRBD2; CDR3 protein: CASSVLAGQDQETQYF
clone size: few; V gene: TRBV2; D gene: .; CDR3 protein: CARDQRPGNTEAFF
clone size: few; V gene: TRBV19; D gene: .; CDR3 protein: CATGGFGQPQHF
clone size: .; V gene: TRBV2; D gene: TRBD1; CDR3 protein: CASRGTGIVYGYTF